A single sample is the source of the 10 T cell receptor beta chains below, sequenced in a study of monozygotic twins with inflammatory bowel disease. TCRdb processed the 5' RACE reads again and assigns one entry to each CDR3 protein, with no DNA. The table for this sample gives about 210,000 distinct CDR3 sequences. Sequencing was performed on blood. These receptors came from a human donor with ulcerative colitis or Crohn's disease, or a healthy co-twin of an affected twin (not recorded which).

The CDR3 loop reads CSADGRANGYTF. This chain links TRBV29-1 with TRBJ1-2. CDR1 is SQVTM and CDR2 is ANQGSEA in the germline V gene. CDR3 size: 12 residues.

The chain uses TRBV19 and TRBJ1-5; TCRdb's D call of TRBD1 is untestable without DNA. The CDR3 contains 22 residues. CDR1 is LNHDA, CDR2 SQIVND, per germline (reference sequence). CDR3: CASSMGPIEGRMRGYSNQPQHF.

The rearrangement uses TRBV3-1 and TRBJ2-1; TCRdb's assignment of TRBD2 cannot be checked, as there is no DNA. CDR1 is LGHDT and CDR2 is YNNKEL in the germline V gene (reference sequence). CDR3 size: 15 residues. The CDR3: CASSPTRTFHNEQFF.

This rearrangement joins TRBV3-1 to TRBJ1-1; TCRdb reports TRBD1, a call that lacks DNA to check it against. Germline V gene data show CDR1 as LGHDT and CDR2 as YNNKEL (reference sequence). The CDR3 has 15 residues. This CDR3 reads CASSQGWQGNTEAFF. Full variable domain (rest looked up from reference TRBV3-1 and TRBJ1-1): DTAVSQTPKYLVTQMGNDKSIKCEQNLGHDTMYWYKQDSKKFLKIMFSYNNKELIINETVPNRFSPKSPDKAHLNLHINSLELGDSAVYFCASSQGWQGNTEAFFGQGTRLTVV.

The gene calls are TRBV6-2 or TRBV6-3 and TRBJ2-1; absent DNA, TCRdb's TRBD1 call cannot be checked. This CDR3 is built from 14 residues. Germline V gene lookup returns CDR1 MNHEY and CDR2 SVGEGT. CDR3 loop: CASSTPFTYNEQFF.

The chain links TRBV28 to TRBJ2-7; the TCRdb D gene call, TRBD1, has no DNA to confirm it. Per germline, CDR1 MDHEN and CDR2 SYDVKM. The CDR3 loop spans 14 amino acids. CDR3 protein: CATENRGISYEQYF.

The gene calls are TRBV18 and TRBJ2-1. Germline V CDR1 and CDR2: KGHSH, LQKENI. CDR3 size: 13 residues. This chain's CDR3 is CASSPITLNEQFF. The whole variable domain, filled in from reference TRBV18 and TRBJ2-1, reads NAGVMQNPRHLVRRRGQEARLRCSPMKGHSHVYWYRQLPEEGLKFMVYLQKENIIDESGMPKERFSAEFPKEGPSILRIQQVVRGDSAAYFCASSPITLNEQFFGPGTRLTVL.

CDR3 residues: CSATRTERETQYF. V usage is TRBV20-1 and J usage is TRBJ2-5; TCRdb outputs TRBD1, but without DNA this stays unchecked. This CDR3 has 13 residues. CDR1 and CDR2 from the germline V gene are DFQATT and SNEGSKA (reference sequence).

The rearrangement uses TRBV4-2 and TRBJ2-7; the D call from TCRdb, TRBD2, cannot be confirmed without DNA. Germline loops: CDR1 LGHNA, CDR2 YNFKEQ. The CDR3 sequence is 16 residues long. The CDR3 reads CASSQEISSGGAEQYF.

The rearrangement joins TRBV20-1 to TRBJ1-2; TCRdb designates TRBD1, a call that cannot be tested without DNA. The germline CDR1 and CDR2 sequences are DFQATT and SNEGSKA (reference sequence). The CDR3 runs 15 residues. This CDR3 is CSATDPTGGNYGYTF.